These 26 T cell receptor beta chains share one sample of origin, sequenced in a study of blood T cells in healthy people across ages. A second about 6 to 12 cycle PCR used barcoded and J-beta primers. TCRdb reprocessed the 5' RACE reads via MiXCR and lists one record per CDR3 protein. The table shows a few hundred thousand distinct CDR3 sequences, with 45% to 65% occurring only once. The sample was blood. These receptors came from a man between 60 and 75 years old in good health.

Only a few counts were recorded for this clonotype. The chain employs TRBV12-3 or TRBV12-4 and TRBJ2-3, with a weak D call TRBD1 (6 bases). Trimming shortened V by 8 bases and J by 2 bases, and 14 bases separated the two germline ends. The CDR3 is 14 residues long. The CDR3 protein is CASHGQSFTDTQYF. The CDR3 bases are TGTGCCAGCCATGGACAGTCCTTCACAGATACGCAGTATTTT.

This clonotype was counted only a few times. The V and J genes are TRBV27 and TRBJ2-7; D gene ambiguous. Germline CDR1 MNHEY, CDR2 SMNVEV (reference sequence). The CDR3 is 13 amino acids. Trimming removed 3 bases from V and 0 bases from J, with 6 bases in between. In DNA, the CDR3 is TGTGCCAGCAGTTTTAGTATCTCCTACGAGCAGTACTTC. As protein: CASSFSISYEQYF.

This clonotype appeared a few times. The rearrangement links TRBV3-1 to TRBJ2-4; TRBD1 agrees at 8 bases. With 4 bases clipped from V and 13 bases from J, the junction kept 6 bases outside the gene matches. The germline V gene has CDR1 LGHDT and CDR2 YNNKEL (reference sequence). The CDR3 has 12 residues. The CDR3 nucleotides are TGTGCCAGCAGCCTGACAGGGGAAAGGCAGTACTTC. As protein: CASSLTGERQYF.

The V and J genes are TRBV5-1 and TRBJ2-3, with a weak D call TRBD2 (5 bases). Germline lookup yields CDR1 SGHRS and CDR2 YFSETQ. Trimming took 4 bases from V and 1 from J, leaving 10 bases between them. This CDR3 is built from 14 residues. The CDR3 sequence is CASSPLRGTDTQYF. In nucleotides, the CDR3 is TGCGCCAGCAGCCCCCTGCGGGGCACAGATACGCAGTATTTT.

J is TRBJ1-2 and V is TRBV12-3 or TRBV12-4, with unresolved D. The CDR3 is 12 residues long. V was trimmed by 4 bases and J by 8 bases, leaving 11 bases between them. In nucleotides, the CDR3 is TGTGCCAGCAGTTCCTACAGAGACGGCTACACCTTC. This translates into CASSSYRDGYTF.

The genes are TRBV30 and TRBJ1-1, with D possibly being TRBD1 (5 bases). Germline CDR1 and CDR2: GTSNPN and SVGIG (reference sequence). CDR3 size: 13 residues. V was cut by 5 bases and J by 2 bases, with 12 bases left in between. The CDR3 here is CAWRRGSNTEAFF. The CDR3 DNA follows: TGTGCCTGGCGCCGGGGCTCAAACACTGAAGCTTTCTTT.

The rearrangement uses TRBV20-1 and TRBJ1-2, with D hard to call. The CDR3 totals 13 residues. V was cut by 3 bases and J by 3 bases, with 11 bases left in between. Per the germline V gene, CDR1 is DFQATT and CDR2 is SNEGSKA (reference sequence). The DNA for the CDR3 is TGCAGTGCTAGCGGGGTTGCAGACTATGGCTACACCTTC. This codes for CSASGVADYGYTF.

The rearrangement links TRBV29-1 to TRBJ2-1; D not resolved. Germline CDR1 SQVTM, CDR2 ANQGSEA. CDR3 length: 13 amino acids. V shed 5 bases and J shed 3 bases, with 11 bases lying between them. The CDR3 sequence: CSVRAGDYNEQFF. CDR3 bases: TGCAGCGTTCGAGCAGGAGACTACAATGAGCAGTTCTTC.

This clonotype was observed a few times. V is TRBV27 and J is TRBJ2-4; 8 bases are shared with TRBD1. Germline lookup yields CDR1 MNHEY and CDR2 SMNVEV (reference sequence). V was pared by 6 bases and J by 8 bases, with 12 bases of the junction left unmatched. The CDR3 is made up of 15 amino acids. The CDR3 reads CASSRTGLIVDIQYF. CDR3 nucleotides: TGTGCCAGCAGCCGGACAGGGCTAATAGTCGACATTCAGTACTTC.

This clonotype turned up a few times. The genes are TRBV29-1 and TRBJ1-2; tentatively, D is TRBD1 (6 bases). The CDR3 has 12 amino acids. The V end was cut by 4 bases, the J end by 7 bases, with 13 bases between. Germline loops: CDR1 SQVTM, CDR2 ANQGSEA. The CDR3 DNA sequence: TGCAGCGTTGTTGCAGGGGTGGGTGGCTACACCTTC. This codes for CSVVAGVGGYTF. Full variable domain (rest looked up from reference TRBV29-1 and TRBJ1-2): SAVISQKPSRDICQRGTSLTIQCQVDSQVTMMFWYRQQPGQSLTLIATANQGSEATYESGFVIDKFPISRPNLTFSTLTVSNMSPEDSSIYLCSVVAGVGGYTFGSGTRLTVV.

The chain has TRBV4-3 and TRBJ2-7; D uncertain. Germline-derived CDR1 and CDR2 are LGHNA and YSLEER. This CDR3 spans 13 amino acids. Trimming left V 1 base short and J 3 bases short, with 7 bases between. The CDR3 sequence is CASSQGLSYEQYF. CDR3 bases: TGCGCCAGCAGCCAAGGCCTGAGCTACGAGCAGTACTTC.

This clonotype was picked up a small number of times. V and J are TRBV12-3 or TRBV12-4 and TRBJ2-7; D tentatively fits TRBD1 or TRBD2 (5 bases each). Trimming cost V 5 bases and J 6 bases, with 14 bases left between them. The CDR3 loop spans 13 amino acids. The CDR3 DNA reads TGTGCCAGCAGTCACCCGGGACCACTCGAGCAGTACTTC. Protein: CASSHPGPLEQYF.

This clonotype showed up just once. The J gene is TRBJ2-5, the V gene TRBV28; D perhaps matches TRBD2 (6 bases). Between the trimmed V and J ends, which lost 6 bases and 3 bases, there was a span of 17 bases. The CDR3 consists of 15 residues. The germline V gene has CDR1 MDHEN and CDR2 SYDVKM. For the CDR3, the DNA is TGTGCCAGCAGCTCGCGTCGAACGGGAGAAGAGACCCAGTACTTC. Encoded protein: CASSSRRTGEETQYF.

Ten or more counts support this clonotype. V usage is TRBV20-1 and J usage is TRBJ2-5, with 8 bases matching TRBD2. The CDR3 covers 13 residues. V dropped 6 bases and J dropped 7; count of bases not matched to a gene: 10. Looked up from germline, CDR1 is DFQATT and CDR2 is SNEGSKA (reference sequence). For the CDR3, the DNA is TGCAGTGCGGTCGGGGGGGCCGTCTTGACCCAGTACTTC. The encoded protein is CSAVGGAVLTQYF.

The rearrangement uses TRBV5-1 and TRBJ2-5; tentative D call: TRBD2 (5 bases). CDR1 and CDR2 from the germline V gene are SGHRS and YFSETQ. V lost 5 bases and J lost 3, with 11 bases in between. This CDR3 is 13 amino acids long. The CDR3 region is CASSRQAEETQYF. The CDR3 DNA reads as TGCGCCAGCAGTCGACAAGCGGAAGAGACCCAGTACTTC.

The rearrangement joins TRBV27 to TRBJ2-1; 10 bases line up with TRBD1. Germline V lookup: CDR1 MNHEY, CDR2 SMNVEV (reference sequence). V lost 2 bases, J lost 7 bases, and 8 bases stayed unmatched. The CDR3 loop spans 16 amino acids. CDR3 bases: TGTGCCAGCAGTTTAAGGCGGGACAGGGGCGGGAATGAGCAGTTCTTC. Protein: CASSLRRDRGGNEQFF.

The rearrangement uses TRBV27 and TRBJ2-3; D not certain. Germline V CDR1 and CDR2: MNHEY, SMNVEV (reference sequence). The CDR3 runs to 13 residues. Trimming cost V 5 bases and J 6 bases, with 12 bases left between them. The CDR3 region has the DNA TGTGCCAGCAGTCTCTCCCCGTTTGATACGCAGTATTTT. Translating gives CASSLSPFDTQYF.

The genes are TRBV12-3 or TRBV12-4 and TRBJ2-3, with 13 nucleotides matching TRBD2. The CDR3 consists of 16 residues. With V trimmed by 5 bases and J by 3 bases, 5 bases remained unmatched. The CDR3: CASSHATSGGTDTQYF. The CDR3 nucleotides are TGTGCCAGCAGTCACGCGACTAGCGGGGGGACAGATACGCAGTATTTT.

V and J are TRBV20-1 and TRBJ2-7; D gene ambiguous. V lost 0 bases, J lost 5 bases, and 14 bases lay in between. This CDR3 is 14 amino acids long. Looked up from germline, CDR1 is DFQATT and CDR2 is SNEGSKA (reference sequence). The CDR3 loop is CSAREGSTRNEQYF. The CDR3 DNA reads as TGCAGTGCTAGAGAGGGATCGACCCGCAACGAGCAGTACTTC.

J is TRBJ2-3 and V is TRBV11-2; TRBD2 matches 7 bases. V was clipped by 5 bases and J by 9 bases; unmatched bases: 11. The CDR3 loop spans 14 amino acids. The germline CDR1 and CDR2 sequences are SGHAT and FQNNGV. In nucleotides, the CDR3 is TGTGCCAGCAGCACCGGGACTACAAAAGGGACGCAGTATTTT. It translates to CASSTGTTKGTQYF.

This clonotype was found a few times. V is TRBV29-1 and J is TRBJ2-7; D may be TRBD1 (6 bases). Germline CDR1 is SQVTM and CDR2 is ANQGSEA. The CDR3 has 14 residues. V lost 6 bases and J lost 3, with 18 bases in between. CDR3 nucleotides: TGCAGCGTGATCTCCAGGGGCTTCTACTACGAGCAGTACTTC. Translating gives CSVISRGFYYEQYF.

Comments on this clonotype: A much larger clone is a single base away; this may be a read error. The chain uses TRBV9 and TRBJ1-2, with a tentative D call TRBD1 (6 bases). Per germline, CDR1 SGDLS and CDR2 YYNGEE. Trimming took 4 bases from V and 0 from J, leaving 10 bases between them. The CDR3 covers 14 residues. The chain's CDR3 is CASSRDTANYGYTF. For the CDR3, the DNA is TGTGCCAGCAGCCGGGACACAGCTAACTATGGCTACACCTTC.

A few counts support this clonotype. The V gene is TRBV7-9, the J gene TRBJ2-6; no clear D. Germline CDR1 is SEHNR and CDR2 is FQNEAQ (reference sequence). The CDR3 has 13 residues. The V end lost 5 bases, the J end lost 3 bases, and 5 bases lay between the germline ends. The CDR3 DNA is TGTGCCAGCAGCCTGAATGGGGCCAACGTCCTGACTTTC. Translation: CASSLNGANVLTF. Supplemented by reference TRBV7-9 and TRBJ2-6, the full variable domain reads DTGVSQNPRHKITKRGQNVTFRCDPISEHNRLYWYRQTLGQGPEFLTYFQNEAQLEKSRLLSDRFSAERPKGSFSTLEIQRTEQGDSAMYLCASSLNGANVLTFGAGSRLTVL.

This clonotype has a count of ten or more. The CDR3 sequence is CASSDQLSYEQYF. The DNA for the CDR3 is TGTGCCAGCAGTGACCAGTTGTCCTACGAGCAGTACTTC. The chain couples TRBV2 to TRBJ2-7, with D unresolved. This CDR3 comprises 13 residues. Per the germline V gene, CDR1 is SNHLY and CDR2 is FYNNEI. The V and J ends lost 3 bases and 1 base respectively, with 7 bases between them.

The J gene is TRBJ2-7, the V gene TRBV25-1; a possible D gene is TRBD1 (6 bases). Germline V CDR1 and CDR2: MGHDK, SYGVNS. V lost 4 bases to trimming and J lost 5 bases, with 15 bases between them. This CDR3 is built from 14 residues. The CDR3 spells CASSGSQQGNEQYF. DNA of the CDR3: TGTGCCAGCAGTGGATCTCAACAGGGTAACGAGCAGTACTTC.

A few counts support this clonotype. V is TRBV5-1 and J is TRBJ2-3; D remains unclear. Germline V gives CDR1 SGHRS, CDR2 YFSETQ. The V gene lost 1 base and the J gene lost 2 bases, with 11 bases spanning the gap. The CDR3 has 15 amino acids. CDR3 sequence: CASSLIGRVTDTQYF. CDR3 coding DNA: TGCGCCAGCAGCTTGATTGGAAGGGTCACAGATACGCAGTATTTT.